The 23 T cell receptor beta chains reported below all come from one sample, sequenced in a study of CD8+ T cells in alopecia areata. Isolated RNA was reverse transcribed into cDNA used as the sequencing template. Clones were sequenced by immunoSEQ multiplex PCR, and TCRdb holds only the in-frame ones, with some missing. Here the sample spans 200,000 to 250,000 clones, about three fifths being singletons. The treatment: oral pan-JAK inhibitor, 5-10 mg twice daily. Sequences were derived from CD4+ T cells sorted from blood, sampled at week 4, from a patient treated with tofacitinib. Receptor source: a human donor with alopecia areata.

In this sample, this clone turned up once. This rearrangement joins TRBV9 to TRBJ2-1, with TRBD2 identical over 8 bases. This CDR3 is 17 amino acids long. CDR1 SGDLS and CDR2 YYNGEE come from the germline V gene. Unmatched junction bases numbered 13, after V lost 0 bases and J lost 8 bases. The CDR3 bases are TGTGCCAGCAGCGTAGATCCGGGGGGGCTCATTAGAGATGAGCAGTTCTTC. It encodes CASSVDPGGLIRDEQFF.

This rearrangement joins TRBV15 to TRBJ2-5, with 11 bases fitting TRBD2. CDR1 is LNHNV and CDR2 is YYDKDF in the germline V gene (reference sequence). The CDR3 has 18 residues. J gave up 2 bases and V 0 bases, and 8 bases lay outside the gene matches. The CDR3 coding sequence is TGTGCCACCAGCAGAGATGGTCCTAGCGGGGGGTTTCAAGAGACCCAGTACTTC. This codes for CATSRDGPSGGFQETQYF.

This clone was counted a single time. CDR3 sequence (DNA): TGTGCCTGGAGTGTACGGGGTCAGGCAACTAATGAAAAACTGTTTTTT. It encodes CAWSVRGQATNEKLFF. The chain links TRBV30 to TRBJ1-4, with D uncertain. The CDR3 is made up of 16 amino acids. The ends were cut back, 0 bases at V and 0 bases at J, with 11 bases in the middle. Per germline, CDR1 GTSNPN and CDR2 SVGIG (reference sequence). Supplemented by reference TRBV30 and TRBJ1-4, the full variable domain reads SQTIHQWPATLVQPVGSPLSLECTVEGTSNPNLYWYRQAAGRGLQLLFYSVGIGQISSEVPQNLSASRPQDRQFILSSKKLLLSDSGFYLCAWSVRGQATNEKLFFGSGTQLSVL.

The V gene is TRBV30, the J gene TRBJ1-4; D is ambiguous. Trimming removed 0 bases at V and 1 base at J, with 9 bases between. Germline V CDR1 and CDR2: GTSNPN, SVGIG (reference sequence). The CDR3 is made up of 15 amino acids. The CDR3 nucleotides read TGTGCCTGGAGTGTACGACGGGGAACTAATGAAAAACTGTTTTTT. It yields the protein CAWSVRRGTNEKLFF.

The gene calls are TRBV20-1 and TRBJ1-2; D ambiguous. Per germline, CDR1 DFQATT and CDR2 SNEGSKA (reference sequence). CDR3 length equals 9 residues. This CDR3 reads CNVADGYTF. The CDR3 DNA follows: TGCAACGTAGCTGATGGCTACACCTTC.

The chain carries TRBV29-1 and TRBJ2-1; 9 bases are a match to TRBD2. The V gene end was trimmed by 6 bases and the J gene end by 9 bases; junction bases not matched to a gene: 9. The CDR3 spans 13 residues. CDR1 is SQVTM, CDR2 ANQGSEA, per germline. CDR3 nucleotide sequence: TGCAGCGTCCTTCAACCACTAGCGGGTGAGCAGTTCTTC. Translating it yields CSVLQPLAGEQFF.

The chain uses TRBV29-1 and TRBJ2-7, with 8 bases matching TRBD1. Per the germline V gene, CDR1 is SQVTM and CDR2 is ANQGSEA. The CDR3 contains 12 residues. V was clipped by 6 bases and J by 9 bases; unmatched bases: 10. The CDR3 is CSVGQGEGAQYF. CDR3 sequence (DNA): TGCAGCGTCGGACAGGGAGAAGGAGCGCAGTACTTC.

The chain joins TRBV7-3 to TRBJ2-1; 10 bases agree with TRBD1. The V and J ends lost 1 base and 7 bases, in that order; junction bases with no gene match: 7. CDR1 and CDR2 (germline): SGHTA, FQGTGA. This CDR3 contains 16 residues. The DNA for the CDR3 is TGTGCCAGCAGCTTAAAGACAGGGGGCGTATTAAATGAGCAGTTCTTC. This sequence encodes CASSLKTGGVLNEQFF.

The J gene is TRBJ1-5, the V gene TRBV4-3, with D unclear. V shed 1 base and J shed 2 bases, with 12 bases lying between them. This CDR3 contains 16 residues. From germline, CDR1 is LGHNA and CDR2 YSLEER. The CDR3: CASSQVLDVRNQPQHF. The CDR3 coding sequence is TGCGCCAGCAGCCAAGTTTTGGACGTACGCAATCAGCCCCAGCATTTT.

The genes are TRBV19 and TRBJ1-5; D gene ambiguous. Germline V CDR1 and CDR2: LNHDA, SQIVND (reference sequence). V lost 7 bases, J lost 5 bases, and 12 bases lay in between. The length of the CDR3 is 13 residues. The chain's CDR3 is CASNRASHQPQHF. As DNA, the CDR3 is TGTGCCAGTAACCGCGCGAGCCATCAGCCCCAGCATTTT.

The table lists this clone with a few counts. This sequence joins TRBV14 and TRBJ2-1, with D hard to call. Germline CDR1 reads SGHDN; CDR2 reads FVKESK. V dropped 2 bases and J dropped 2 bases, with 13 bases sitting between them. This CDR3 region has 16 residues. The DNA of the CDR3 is TGTGCCAGCAGCCAAAGCCAAGGGATTCCCTACAATGAGCAGTTCTTC. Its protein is CASSQSQGIPYNEQFF.

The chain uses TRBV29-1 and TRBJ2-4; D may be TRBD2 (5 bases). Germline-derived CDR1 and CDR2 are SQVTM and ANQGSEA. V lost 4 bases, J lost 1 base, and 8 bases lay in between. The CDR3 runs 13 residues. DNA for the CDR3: TGCAGCGTTGTGTCGGGGGCCAAAAACATTCAGTACTTC. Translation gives CSVVSGAKNIQYF.

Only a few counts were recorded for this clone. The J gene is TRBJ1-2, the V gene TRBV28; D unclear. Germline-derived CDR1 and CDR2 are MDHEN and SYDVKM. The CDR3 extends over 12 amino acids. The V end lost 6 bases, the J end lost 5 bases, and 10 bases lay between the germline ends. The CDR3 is CASRVTSYGYTF. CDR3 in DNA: TGTGCCAGCAGGGTGACATCATATGGCTACACCTTC.

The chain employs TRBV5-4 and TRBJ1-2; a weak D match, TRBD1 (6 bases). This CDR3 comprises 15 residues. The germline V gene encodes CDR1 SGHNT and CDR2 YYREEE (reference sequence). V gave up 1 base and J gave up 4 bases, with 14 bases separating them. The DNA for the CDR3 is TGTGCCAGCAGCTTGCCCCTGGGGGCCAGCTATGGCTACACCTTC. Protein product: CASSLPLGASYGYTF.

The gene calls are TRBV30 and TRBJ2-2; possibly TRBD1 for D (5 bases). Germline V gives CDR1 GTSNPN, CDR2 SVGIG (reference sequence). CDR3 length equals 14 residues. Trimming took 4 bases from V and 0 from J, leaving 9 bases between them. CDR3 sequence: CAWNSRANTGELFF. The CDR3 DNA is TGTGCCTGGAATTCCAGGGCGAACACCGGGGAGCTGTTTTTT.

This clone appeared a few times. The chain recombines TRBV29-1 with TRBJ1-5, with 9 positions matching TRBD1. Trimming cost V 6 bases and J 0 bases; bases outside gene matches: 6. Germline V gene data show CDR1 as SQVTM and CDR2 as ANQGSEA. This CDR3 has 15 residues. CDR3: CSVGQGSGSNQPQHF. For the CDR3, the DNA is TGCAGCGTCGGACAGGGGTCGGGTAGCAATCAGCCCCAGCATTTT.

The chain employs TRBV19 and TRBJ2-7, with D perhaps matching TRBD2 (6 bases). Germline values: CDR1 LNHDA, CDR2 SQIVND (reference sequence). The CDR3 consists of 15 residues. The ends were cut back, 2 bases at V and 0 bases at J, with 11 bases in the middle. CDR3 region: CASSISAGNSYEQYF. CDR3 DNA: TGTGCCAGTAGTATATCGGCGGGGAACTCCTACGAGCAGTACTTC.

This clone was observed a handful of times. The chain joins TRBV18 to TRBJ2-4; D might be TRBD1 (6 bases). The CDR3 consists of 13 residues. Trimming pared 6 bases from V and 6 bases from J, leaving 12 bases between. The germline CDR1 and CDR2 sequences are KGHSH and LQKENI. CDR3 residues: CASSEIQGNIQYF. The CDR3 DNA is TGTGCCAGCTCGGAGATACAGGGAAACATTCAGTACTTC.

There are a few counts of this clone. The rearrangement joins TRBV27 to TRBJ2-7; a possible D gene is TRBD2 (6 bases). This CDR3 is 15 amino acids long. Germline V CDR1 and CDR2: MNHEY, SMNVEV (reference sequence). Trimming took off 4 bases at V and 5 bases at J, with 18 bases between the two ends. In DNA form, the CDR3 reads TGTGCCAGCAGTTCCCGGGGAGGTAAAAGGAACGAGCAGTACTTC. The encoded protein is CASSSRGGKRNEQYF.

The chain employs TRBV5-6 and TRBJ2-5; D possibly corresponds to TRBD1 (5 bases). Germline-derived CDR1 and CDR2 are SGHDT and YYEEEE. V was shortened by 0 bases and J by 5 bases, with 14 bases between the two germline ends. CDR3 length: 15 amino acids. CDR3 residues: CASSLAFRGGETQYF. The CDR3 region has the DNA TGTGCCAGCAGCTTGGCCTTTAGGGGCGGCGAGACCCAGTACTTC.

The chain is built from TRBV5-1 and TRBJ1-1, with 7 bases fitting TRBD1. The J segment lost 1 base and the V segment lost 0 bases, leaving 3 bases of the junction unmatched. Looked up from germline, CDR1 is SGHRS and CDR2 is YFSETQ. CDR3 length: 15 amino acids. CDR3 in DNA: TGCGCCAGCAGCTTGGCGGGACAGCAGAACACTGAAGCTTTCTTT. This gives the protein CASSLAGQQNTEAFF.

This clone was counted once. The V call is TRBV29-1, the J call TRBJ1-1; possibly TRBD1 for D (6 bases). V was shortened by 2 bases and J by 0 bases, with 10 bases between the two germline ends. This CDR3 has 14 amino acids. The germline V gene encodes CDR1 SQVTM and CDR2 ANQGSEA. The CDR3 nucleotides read TGCAGCGTTGAATGGGGGGGGCTGAACACTGAAGCTTTCTTT. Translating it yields CSVEWGGLNTEAFF.

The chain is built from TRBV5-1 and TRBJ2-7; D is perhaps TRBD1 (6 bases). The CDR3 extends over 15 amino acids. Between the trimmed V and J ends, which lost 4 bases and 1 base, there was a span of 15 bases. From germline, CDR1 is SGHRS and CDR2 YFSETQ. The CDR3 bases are TGCGCCAGCAGCCCGGACCCGGGACAATCCTACGAGCAGTACTTC. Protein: CASSPDPGQSYEQYF.